The entry below describes one T cell receptor beta chain. The data are from a study of blood T cell repertoires in COVID-19. Study background: Samples taken during acute and convalescent COVID-19 were collected in the United States, Italy and Spain. PBMCs, B-cell-depleted T cells, or T cells provided the cDNA or gDNA that made up the material.

This CDR3 contains 14 residues. The germline CDR1 and CDR2 sequences are MDHEN and SYDVKM. Trimming left V 5 bases short and J 2 bases short, with 12 bases between. Authors' data handling: Amplification with reference gene primers provided the estimates of nucleated cell counts. Measured with immunoSEQ multiplex PCR; TCRdb has only the in-frame clones, and not every one. That table is the source of V, J and clone size, and D and trimming were worked out from the DNA. The table has about 230,000 clones, roughly 81% seen once; the top ten hold about 0.93%. Sequenced input: peripheral blood. The receptor's source is a man in his forties with acute or convalescent COVID-19. The chain couples TRBV28 to TRBJ1-2; possible D gene TRBD1, 6 bases. DNA of the CDR3: TGTGCCAGCAGTCCCGGGACACCCAACTATGGCTACACCTTC. Amino acids: CASSPGTPNYGYTF.